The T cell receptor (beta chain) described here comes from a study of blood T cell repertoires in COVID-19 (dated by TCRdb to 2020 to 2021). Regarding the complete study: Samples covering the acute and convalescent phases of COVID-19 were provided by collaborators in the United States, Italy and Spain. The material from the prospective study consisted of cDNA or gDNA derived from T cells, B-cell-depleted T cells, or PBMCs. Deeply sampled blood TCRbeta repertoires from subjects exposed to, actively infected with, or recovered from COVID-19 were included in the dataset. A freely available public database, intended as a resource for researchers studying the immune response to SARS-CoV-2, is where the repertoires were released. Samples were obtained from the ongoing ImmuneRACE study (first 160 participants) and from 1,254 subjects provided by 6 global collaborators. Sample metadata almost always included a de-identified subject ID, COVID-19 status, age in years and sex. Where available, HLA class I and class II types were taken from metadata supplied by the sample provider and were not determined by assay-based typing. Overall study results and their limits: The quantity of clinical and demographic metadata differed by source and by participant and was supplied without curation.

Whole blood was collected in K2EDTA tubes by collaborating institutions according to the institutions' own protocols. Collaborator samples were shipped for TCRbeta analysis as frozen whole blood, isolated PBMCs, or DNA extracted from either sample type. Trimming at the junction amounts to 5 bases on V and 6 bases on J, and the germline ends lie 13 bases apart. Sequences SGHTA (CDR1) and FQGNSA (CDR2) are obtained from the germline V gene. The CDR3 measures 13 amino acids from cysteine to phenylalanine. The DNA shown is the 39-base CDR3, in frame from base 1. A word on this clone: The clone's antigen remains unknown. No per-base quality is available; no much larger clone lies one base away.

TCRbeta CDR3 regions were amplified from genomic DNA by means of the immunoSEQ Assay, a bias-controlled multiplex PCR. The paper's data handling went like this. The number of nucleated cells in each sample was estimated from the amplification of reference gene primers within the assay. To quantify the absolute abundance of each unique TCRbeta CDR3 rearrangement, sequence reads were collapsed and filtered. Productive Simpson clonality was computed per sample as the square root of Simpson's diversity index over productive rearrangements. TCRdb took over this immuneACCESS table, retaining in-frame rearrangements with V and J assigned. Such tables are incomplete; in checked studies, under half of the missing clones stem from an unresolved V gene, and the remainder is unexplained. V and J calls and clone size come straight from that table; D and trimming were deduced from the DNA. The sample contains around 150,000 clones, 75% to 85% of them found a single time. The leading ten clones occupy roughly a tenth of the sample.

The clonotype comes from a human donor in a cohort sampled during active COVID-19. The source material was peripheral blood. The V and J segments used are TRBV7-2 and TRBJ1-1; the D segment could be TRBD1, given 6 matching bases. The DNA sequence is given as TGTGCCAGCAGCGCCGGACAGAAACCTGAAGCTTTCTTT. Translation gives CASSAGQKPEAFF.